This T cell receptor (beta chain) was captured in a study of early stage breast cancer tumors. Of note for this clone: Its antigen is unidentified.

Looked up from germline, CDR1 is SNHLY and CDR2 is FYNNEI. The CDR3 consists of 14 residues. V lost 10 bases and J 2 bases, leaving 12 bases between the germline ends. Only in-frame clones appear in the TCRdb table, and some are missing; sequencing was by immunoSEQ multiplex PCR. This sample yields 45,000 to 65,000 clones, of which roughly 78% are seen a single time; roughly 3% belongs to the top ten. Study-level results: In about 90% of the 16 patients, blood comparison separated tumor from normal breast.

The sequence was collected from a person aged 35-55 years with breast cancer. Material for sequencing was blood. The rearrangement joins TRBV2 to TRBJ2-6, with no clear D. The CDR3 DNA is TGTGCCATCGCGTCAAAGGCTGGGGCCAACGTCCTGACTTTC. Residues: CAIASKAGANVLTF.